These 28 T cell receptor beta chains came from one sample sequenced in a study of T cells in tuberculosis listed by TCRdb under 2018. The library was prepared using the immunoSEQ multiplex PCR assay. Entries here come from immuneACCESS through TCRdb and include only in-frame sequences with V and J called. Some clones fail to appear in such tables; in the studies checked, an unresolved V gene covers under half of the shortfall, and the cause of the remainder is unknown. The sample records 25,000 to 35,000 clones, around 89% of which are singletons. Less than 7% of the sample rests with the top ten. The sequenced sample was PBMCs. Source of these receptors: a donor aged 10-35 years with latent tuberculosis or without tuberculosis infection.

The chain employs TRBV5-5 and TRBJ2-7, with TRBD2 matching over 13 bases. The CDR3 totals 16 residues. Germline CDR1 SGHKS, CDR2 YYEKEE (reference sequence). With 4 bases clipped from V and 4 bases from J, the junction kept 8 bases outside the gene matches. The CDR3 DNA reads as TGTGCCAGCAGCATTAGGACTAGCGGGGGCACATACGAGCAGTACTTC. It codes for CASSIRTSGGTYEQYF.

This chain connects TRBV10-3 to TRBJ1-4; 8 positions agree with TRBD1. Losses at the gene ends were 6 bases for V and 2 bases for J; bases not matched to a gene: 2. CDR3 length: 14 residues. Looked up from germline, CDR1 is ENHRY and CDR2 is SYGVKD. CDR3 amino acids: CAIRDRETNEKLFF. The DNA of the CDR3 is TGTGCCATCAGGGACAGGGAGACTAATGAAAAACTGTTTTTT.

V gene TRBV6-1 combines with J gene TRBJ2-3, with D unresolved. Trimming took 1 base from V and 10 from J, leaving 21 bases between them. This CDR3 region has 16 residues. Germline V CDR1 and CDR2: MNHNS, SASEGT. CDR3 nucleotide sequence: TGTGCCAGCAGTGAAGGGGTTGGAGACTTTTCCTCCCCGCAGTATTTT. Translated: CASSEGVGDFSSPQYF.

By its share, this clone is medium-sized. Other nucleotide sequences from this sample produce the same CDR3. V usage is TRBV5-6 and J usage is TRBJ1-1, with D hard to call. The CDR3 loop spans 13 amino acids. Trimming pared 0 bases from V and 6 bases from J, leaving 9 bases between. Germline CDR1 is SGHDT and CDR2 is YYEEEE. DNA for the CDR3: TGTGCCAGCAGCTTGGGAGGCCCCCCTGAAGCTTTCTTT. Translated: CASSLGGPPEAFF.

This clone was recorded only once. The V and J genes are TRBV9 and TRBJ1-2; no clear D gene. The CDR3 is 15 amino acids. Germline CDR1 reads SGDLS; CDR2 reads YYNGEE. The ends were cut back, 0 bases at V and 2 bases at J, with 11 bases in the middle. For the CDR3, the DNA is TGTGCCAGCAGCGTAGGCCAGTACGTAAACTATGGCTACACCTTC. It specifies CASSVGQYVNYGYTF.

The chain has TRBV25-1 and TRBJ2-7; 7 nucleotides match TRBD2. In germline, CDR1 is MGHDK, CDR2 SYGVNS. This CDR3 has 17 residues. The ends lost 4 bases at V and 2 bases at J; junction bases unmatched: 14. Written as DNA, the CDR3 is TGTGCCAGCAGTGGAATCTGGGGGGGGGAAAGAACCTACGAGCAGTACTTC. Translating it yields CASSGIWGGERTYEQYF.

The V and J genes are TRBV5-1 and TRBJ1-6; possibly TRBD1 for D (5 bases). The germline CDR1 and CDR2 sequences are SGHRS and YFSETQ. V was trimmed by 0 bases and J by 5 bases, leaving 12 bases between them. This CDR3 is 16 amino acids long. The CDR3 protein is CASSLGQGRDNSPLHF. The CDR3 DNA is TGCGCCAGCAGCTTGGGTCAGGGAAGAGATAATTCACCCCTCCACTTT. Full variable domain (rest looked up from reference TRBV5-1 and TRBJ1-6): KAGVTQTPRYLIKTRGQQVTLSCSPISGHRSVSWYQQTPGQGLQFLFEYFSETQRNKGNFPGRFSGRQFSNSRSEMNVSTLELGDSALYLCASSLGQGRDNSPLHFGNGTRLTVT.

This rearrangement joins TRBV5-6 to TRBJ2-3; no firm D call. V was trimmed by 3 bases and J by 5 bases, leaving 16 bases between them. The CDR3 has 15 amino acids. Germline CDR1 reads SGHDT; CDR2 reads YYEEEE. The CDR3 region is CASSSVGIGEDTQYF. The CDR3 DNA sequence: TGTGCCAGCAGCTCTGTGGGTATAGGAGAAGATACGCAGTATTTT.

V is TRBV6-5 and J is TRBJ1-3; D remains unclear. V shed 6 bases and J shed 0 bases, with 12 bases lying between them. Germline loops: CDR1 MNHEY, CDR2 SVGAGI. The CDR3 has 15 amino acids. As DNA, the CDR3 is TGTGCCAGCAGCTCTGACGGGATCTCTGGAAACACCATATATTTT. Translating it yields CASSSDGISGNTIYF.

The V call is TRBV19, the J call TRBJ2-3; no reliable D call. The ends were cut back, 3 bases at V and 0 bases at J, with 10 bases in the middle. Per the germline V gene, CDR1 is LNHDA and CDR2 is SQIVND (reference sequence). CDR3 length equals 15 residues. CDR3 DNA sequence: TGTGCCAGTAGTATCTTCGGGTTTAGCACAGATACGCAGTATTTT. It translates to CASSIFGFSTDTQYF.

This chain uses TRBV7-2 with TRBJ2-5, with D possibly TRBD1 on 5 matching bases. V was pared by 3 bases and J by 1 base, with 6 bases between. CDR1 is SGHTA and CDR2 is FQGNSA in the germline V gene. This CDR3 comprises 13 residues. The CDR3 region has the DNA TGTGCCAGCAGCTTTACAGGCCAAGAGACCCAGTACTTC. Protein sequence: CASSFTGQETQYF. The variable domain in full, completed from reference TRBV7-2 and TRBJ2-5, reads GAGVSQSPSNKVTEKGKDVELRCDPISGHTALYWYRQSLGQGLEFLIYFQGNSAPDKSGLPSDRFSAERTGGSVSTLTIQRTQQEDSAVYLCASSFTGQETQYFGPGTRLLVL.

This chain connects TRBV18 to TRBJ1-3; D possibly corresponds to TRBD1 (6 bases). Germline lookup yields CDR1 KGHSH and CDR2 LQKENI. The CDR3 has 16 residues. V gave up 3 bases and J gave up 0 bases, with 12 bases separating them. The CDR3 is CASSPDTGPSGNTIYF. The CDR3 coding sequence is TGTGCCAGCTCACCGGATACAGGGCCCTCTGGAAACACCATATATTTT.

The CDR3 region is CSARAAGTQYF. Here the CDR3 DNA reads TGCAGTGCTAGAGCAGCGGGGACCCAGTACTTC. This chain links TRBV20-1 with TRBJ2-5, with D possibly being TRBD2 (6 bases). The germline CDR1 and CDR2 sequences are DFQATT and SNEGSKA (reference sequence). The CDR3 is 11 residues long. Between the trimmed V and J ends, which lost 1 base and 7 bases, there was a span of 7 bases.

This clone has just one count. The V gene is TRBV7-2, the J gene TRBJ2-3; weak D call: TRBD2 (6 bases). V lost 5 bases, J lost 2 bases, and 14 bases lay in between. The CDR3 is 15 residues long. CDR1 is SGHTA, CDR2 FQGNSA, per germline. CDR3 region: CASSLGTANTDTQYF. CDR3 DNA: TGTGCCAGCAGCCTCGGGACTGCAAACACAGATACGCAGTATTTT.

This clone was seen a single time. J is TRBJ1-1 and V is TRBV29-1; D is ambiguous. Germline CDR1 reads SQVTM; CDR2 reads ANQGSEA. CDR3 length: 12 amino acids. V lost 6 bases and J lost 4, with 12 bases in between. The CDR3 DNA follows: TGCAGCGTCGACCGGAGTCTCACTGAAGCTTTCTTT. The encoded protein is CSVDRSLTEAFF.

This chain joins TRBV23-1 and TRBJ2-4; 7 bases are a match to TRBD1. TRBV23-1 is an open reading frame whose function is uncertain. The V gene end was trimmed by 2 bases and the J gene end by 1 base; junction bases not matched to a gene: 5. This CDR3 is built from 16 residues. DNA of the CDR3: TGCGCCAGCAGTCAACTGCCGGGACAGGCCAAAAACATTCAGTACTTC. It yields the protein CASSQLPGQAKNIQYF.

This sequence joins TRBV21-1 and TRBJ2-2; the tabulated D call, TRBD2, remains unverified against the DNA. TRBV21-1 is marked as a pseudogene. The CDR3 consists of 16 residues. The CDR3 is CASSATQSRDTGELFF. CDR3 DNA: TGTGCCAGCAGCGCAACACAATCGCGGGATACCGGGGAGCTGTTTTTT.

This clone turned up a few times. The V call is TRBV5-4, the J call TRBJ2-6; perhaps TRBD2 as D (5 bases). This CDR3 region has 17 residues. Germline values: CDR1 SGHNT, CDR2 YYREEE (reference sequence). The V and J ends lost 2 bases and 1 base respectively, with 13 bases between them. The CDR3 region has the DNA TGTGCCAGCAGCTTTGAGGGTTCGGGTTCTGGGGCCAACGTCCTGACTTTC. Its translation: CASSFEGSGSGANVLTF.

V usage is TRBV10-1 and J usage is TRBJ1-1; maybe TRBD1 (6 bases). CDR3 size: 16 residues. V shed 0 bases and J shed 0 bases, with 11 bases lying between them. Germline values: CDR1 WNHNN, CDR2 SYGVQD (reference sequence). The CDR3: CASSESTGKMNTEAFF. As DNA, the CDR3 is TGCGCCAGCAGTGAGTCGACAGGAAAAATGAACACTGAAGCTTTCTTT.

The chain links TRBV27 to TRBJ2-1; TRBD2 aligns across 8 bases. CDR1 and CDR2 (germline): MNHEY, SMNVEV (reference sequence). CDR3 length equals 14 residues. Germline trimming cut 7 bases from V and 3 bases from J; bases unmatched to any gene: 5. This chain's CDR3 is CASTAGGVYNEQFF. The DNA of the CDR3 is TGTGCCAGCACTGCCGGGGGGGTCTACAATGAGCAGTTCTTC.

The J gene is TRBJ2-1, the V gene TRBV7-9; no definite D call. Trimming left V 5 bases short and J 8 bases short, with 16 bases between. CDR1 and CDR2 (germline): SEHNR, FQNEAQ (reference sequence). This CDR3 contains 14 residues. The CDR3 region has the DNA TGTGCCAGCAGCGGGTCGGCTAGTATTTATGAGCAGTTCTTC. Its translation: CASSGSASIYEQFF.

The chain carries TRBV6-1 and TRBJ1-5; 10 nucleotides match TRBD1. CDR3 size: 16 residues. The germline V gene encodes CDR1 MNHNS and CDR2 SASEGT. The junction had 6 bases not matched to a gene; V was cut back by 4 bases and J by 3 bases. This chain's CDR3 is CASSGTGGYLNQPQHF. In DNA, the CDR3 is TGTGCCAGCAGTGGGACAGGGGGTTACCTCAATCAGCCCCAGCATTTT.

The CDR3 is CASSFRWNEKLFF. For the CDR3, the DNA is TGTGCCAGCAGTTTCAGGTGGAATGAAAAACTGTTTTTT. This sequence joins TRBV28 and TRBJ1-4; D gene ambiguous. Per germline, CDR1 MDHEN and CDR2 SYDVKM. Trimming took 3 bases from V and 5 from J, leaving 7 bases between them. This CDR3 spans 13 amino acids. Full variable domain (outside the CDR3, taken from reference TRBV28 and TRBJ1-4): DVKVTQSSRYLVKRTGEKVFLECVQDMDHENMFWYRQDPGLGLRLIYFSYDVKMKEKGDIPEGYSVSREKKERFSLILESASTNQTSMYLCASSFRWNEKLFFGSGTQLSVL.

V and J are TRBV5-1 and TRBJ2-5; perhaps TRBD2 as D (5 bases). With 5 bases removed from V and 5 bases from J, the gap between germline ends came to 16 bases. The CDR3 contains 14 residues. The germline V gene has CDR1 SGHRS and CDR2 YFSETQ. CDR3 amino acids: CASRPGSAGETQYF. CDR3 sequence (DNA): TGCGCCAGCAGGCCGGGGTCTGCTGGGGAGACCCAGTACTTC.

This clone came up a few times. The V gene is TRBV27, the J gene TRBJ1-5; unclear D gene. The CDR3 spans 13 residues. Germline V lookup: CDR1 MNHEY, CDR2 SMNVEV (reference sequence). V shed 8 bases and J shed 2 bases, with 10 bases lying between them. CDR3 sequence (DNA): TGTGCCAGCTCGGCAGGCCGCAATCAGCCCCAGCATTTT. This codes for CASSAGRNQPQHF.

The rearrangement joins TRBV9 to TRBJ1-5; D is undetermined. V was cut by 0 bases and J by 6 bases, with 7 bases left in between. The CDR3 is made up of 13 amino acids. The germline CDR1 and CDR2 sequences are SGDLS and YYNGEE. The CDR3 nucleotides read TGTGCCAGCAGCGTAGCTGAGGGTCAGCCCCAGCATTTT. Amino acids: CASSVAEGQPQHF.

This clone was seen once. The rearrangement links TRBV5-6 to TRBJ2-7, with TRBD1 matching over 9 bases. This CDR3 region has 15 residues. CDR1 and CDR2 from the germline V gene are SGHDT and YYEEEE. After removal of 4 bases from V and 0 bases from J, the junction contained 5 bases not matched to a gene. The chain's CDR3 is CASSGGTGSSYEQYF. The CDR3 DNA is TGTGCCAGCAGCGGAGGGACAGGGAGCTCCTACGAGCAGTACTTC.

The chain is built from TRBV28 and TRBJ1-2, with TRBD1 matching over 9 bases. CDR1 is MDHEN, CDR2 SYDVKM, per germline. J was trimmed by 12 bases and V by 5 bases; bases with no gene match: 10. The CDR3 is 13 amino acids. CDR3 nucleotide sequence: TGTGCCAGCAGTGTGGACAGGGGATTGCTTAACACCTTC. Protein product: CASSVDRGLLNTF.